This entry lists 11 T cell receptor beta chains sequenced from one sample in a study of STAT5B mutations in CD4+ large granular lymphocyte leukemia. Measured with immunoSEQ multiplex PCR; TCRdb has only the in-frame clones, and not every one. In the table there are tens of thousands of clones, roughly 82% of which are singletons. Sample: CD4+ T cells from blood buffy coats. These receptor sequences come from a human donor in good health.

This sequence joins TRBV7-9 and TRBJ1-4; the D gene is possibly TRBD1 (5 bases). V lost 1 base and J 8 bases, leaving 17 bases between the germline ends. The length of the CDR3 is 16 residues. Germline V gene lookup returns CDR1 SEHNR and CDR2 FQNEAQ (reference sequence). CDR3 sequence (DNA): TGTGCCAGCAGCTTAGGGGATAAAGGGGACGGCGAAAAACTGTTTTTT. Encoded protein: CASSLGDKGDGEKLFF.

The rearrangement links TRBV15 to TRBJ1-2; tentative D call: TRBD1 (5 bases). Trimming left V 1 base short and J 1 base short, with 7 bases between. Germline V gives CDR1 LNHNV, CDR2 YYDKDF (reference sequence). CDR3 length: 14 amino acids. CDR3 residues: CATSRGGVNYGYTF. The CDR3 DNA reads as TGTGCCACCAGCAGAGGGGGGGTTAACTATGGCTACACCTTC.

The chain links TRBV5-8 to TRBJ2-1, with D possibly matching TRBD2 (6 bases). This CDR3 has 17 amino acids. Germline V gene data show CDR1 as SGHTS and CDR2 as YDEGEE. The V end lost 0 bases, the J end lost 3 bases, and 16 bases lay between the germline ends. In DNA form, the CDR3 reads TGTGCCAGCAGCTTGGCACGCGGGGCCGGGAGCTACAATGAGCAGTTCTTC. Translation gives CASSLARGAGSYNEQFF.

The chain couples TRBV6-1 to TRBJ2-1, with 9 bases that match TRBD1. V was clipped by 2 bases and J by 7 bases; unmatched bases: 6. Germline lookup yields CDR1 MNHNS and CDR2 SASEGT. The length of the CDR3 is 15 residues. Here the CDR3 reads CASSERGTGWNEQFF. CDR3 DNA sequence: TGTGCCAGCAGTGAAAGGGGGACAGGGTGGAATGAGCAGTTCTTC.

The chain is built from TRBV27 and TRBJ2-7; 10 bases are shared with TRBD2. Germline V gene sequence: CDR1 MNHEY, CDR2 SMNVEV (reference sequence). The CDR3 covers 18 residues. V was pared by 2 bases and J by 7 bases, with 17 bases of the junction left unmatched. The chain's CDR3 is CASSLEPPRAGGPLEQYF. In DNA, the CDR3 is TGTGCCAGCAGTTTAGAACCCCCACGAGCGGGAGGGCCGTTGGAGCAGTACTTC.

The J gene is TRBJ1-2, the V gene TRBV2; the D is unclear. V gave up 5 bases and J gave up 8 bases, with 18 bases separating them. The CDR3 contains 14 residues. Germline V gives CDR1 SNHLY, CDR2 FYNNEI. The DNA for the CDR3 is TGTGCCAGCAGTCCCGGAGTGAGGGAGTACGGCTACACCTTC. Amino acid sequence: CASSPGVREYGYTF.

The CDR3 nucleotides are TGTGCCAGCAGCTCCAAAGGTACAGGGGATCATCAGCCCCAGCATTTT. Protein product: CASSSKGTGDHQPQHF. The J gene is TRBJ1-5, the V gene TRBV5-8, with TRBD1 matching over 7 bases. The CDR3 is 16 residues long. Germline V gene sequence: CDR1 SGHTS, CDR2 YDEGEE. Germline trimming cut 3 bases from V and 5 bases from J; bases unmatched to any gene: 11.

CDR3 loop: CASSLDGTAKRAQHF. CDR3 nucleotide sequence: TGTGCCAGCAGCTTAGATGGGACCGCCAAACGCGCCCAGCATTTT. V usage is TRBV7-2 and J usage is TRBJ1-5, with a possible D match to TRBD1 (5 bases). There are 15 residues in the CDR3. Germline lookup yields CDR1 SGHTA and CDR2 FQGNSA. The V end was cut by 1 base, the J end by 11 bases, with 18 bases between.

The V and J genes are TRBV5-6 and TRBJ1-3; the D is unclear. The V and J ends lost 0 bases and 5 bases respectively, with 6 bases between them. Germline assignment: CDR1 SGHDT and CDR2 YYEEEE. This CDR3 comprises 13 residues. The CDR3: CASSLEQRNTIYF. The CDR3 bases are TGTGCCAGCAGCTTGGAACAGCGAAACACCATATATTTT.

The chain has TRBV5-1 and TRBJ2-5, with 7 bases matching TRBD2. The ends lost 6 bases at V and 5 bases at J; junction bases unmatched: 10. CDR1 is SGHRS, CDR2 YFSETQ, per germline. This CDR3 is 14 amino acids long. CDR3 nucleotide sequence: TGCGCCAGCAACAGATGGGCGGGGGTTGAGACCCAGTACTTC. Translation: CASNRWAGVETQYF.

V and J are TRBV28 and TRBJ1-4; 9 bases match TRBD1. Germline values: CDR1 MDHEN, CDR2 SYDVKM. The CDR3 sequence is 13 residues long. After removal of 8 bases from V and 6 bases from J, the junction contained 4 bases not matched to a gene. For the CDR3, the DNA is TGTGCCAGCCGACAGGGGGTTTATGAAAAACTGTTTTTT. Protein product: CASRQGVYEKLFF.